This paragraph reports one TCR beta chain. These data originate in a study of blood T cells in healthy people across ages. After removal of 5 bases from V and 3 bases from J, the junction contained 9 bases not matched to a gene. Germline-derived CDR1 and CDR2 are ENHRY and SYGVKD. The CDR3 contains 15 residues. Primed by a sample-barcoded 5' primer and a J-beta primer mix, a second PCR proceeded for about 7 to 11 cycles. TCRdb re-called the 5' RACE reads with MiXCR, one entry per CDR3 protein. The table shows 800,000 to 950,000 distinct CDR3 sequences, with about 37% occurring only once. J is TRBJ2-7 and V is TRBV10-3; the match to TRBD1 covers 8 bases. The sample taken for sequencing was blood. The sequence derives from a man younger than 30 in good health. In DNA, the CDR3 is TGTGCCATCAGTCCCGCAGGACAGGGAATCTACGAGCAGTACTTC. Translation: CAISPAGQGIYEQYF.